This T cell receptor beta chain was captured in a study of blood T cell repertoires in COVID-19. In the original analysis: Reference gene primer amplification yielded estimated nucleated cell counts. Data came from immunoSEQ multiplex PCR; TCRdb stores just in-frame clones and leaves some out. The DNA gave D and trimming, while V, J and clone size come from that table. The data hold some 63,000 clones, with approximately 79% observed a single time. CDR1 is SGHDT, CDR2 YYEEEE, per germline. The CDR3 length is 16 residues. The V gene lost 4 bases and the J gene lost 3 bases, with 19 bases spanning the gap.

This clonotype originated in a human donor in a cohort sampled during active COVID-19. The sequencing sample was made of peripheral blood. The genes are TRBV5-6 and TRBJ1-1; possible D gene TRBD1, 6 bases. CDR3 loop: CASSVSTQGMYTEAFF. CDR3 in DNA: TGTGCCAGCAGCGTATCTACTCAGGGGATGTACACTGAAGCTTTCTTT.